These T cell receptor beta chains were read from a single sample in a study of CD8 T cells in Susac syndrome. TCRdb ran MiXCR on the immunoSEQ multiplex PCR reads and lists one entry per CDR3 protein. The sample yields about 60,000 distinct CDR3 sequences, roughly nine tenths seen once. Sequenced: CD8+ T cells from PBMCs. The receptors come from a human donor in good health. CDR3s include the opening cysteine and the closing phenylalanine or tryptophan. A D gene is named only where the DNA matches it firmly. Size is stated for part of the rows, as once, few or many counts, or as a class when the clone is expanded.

CDR3aa: CSVVQGHGGQYF
CDR3nt: TGCAGCGTGGTTCAGGGACACGGAGGGCAGTACTTC
d_gene: .
v_gene: TRBV29-1
j_gene: TRBJ2-7
abundance: few

CDR3aa: CASSWGPEGETQYF
CDR3nt: TGTGCCAGCAGTTGGGGTCCCGAGGGAGAGACCCAGTACTTC
d_gene: .
v_gene: TRBV6-6
j_gene: TRBJ2-5
abundance: .

CDR3aa: CASSPTDLDSPLHF
CDR3nt: TGTGCCAGCAGCCCAACGGACCTCGATTCACCCCTCCACTTT
d_gene: .
v_gene: TRBV12-3/TRBV12-4
j_gene: TRBJ1-6
abundance: .

CDR3aa: CASSTRGDLFNEQYF
CDR3nt: TGTGCCAGCTCCACCCGGGGGGACCTTTTCAACGAGCAGTACTTC
d_gene: TRBD2
v_gene: TRBV28
j_gene: TRBJ2-7
abundance: .

CDR3aa: CSVDFRDRGGETQYF
CDR3nt: TGCAGCGTAGACTTTAGGGACAGGGGGGGAGAGACCCAGTACTTC
d_gene: TRBD1
v_gene: TRBV29-1
j_gene: TRBJ2-5
abundance: once

CDR3aa: CAWRSQGLGRIQETQYF
CDR3nt: TGTGCCTGGAGGTCACAGGGACTGGGACGGATCCAAGAGACCCAGTACTTC
d_gene: .
v_gene: TRBV30
j_gene: TRBJ2-5
abundance: once

CDR3aa: CASSLYDTEGDTQYF
CDR3nt: TGTGCCAGCAGCCTCTATGATACGGAGGGAGATACGCAGTATTTT
d_gene: .
v_gene: TRBV9
j_gene: TRBJ2-3
abundance: .

CDR3aa: CASSQATKGLAGGELFF
CDR3nt: TGTGCCAGCAGCCAAGCTACAAAGGGGCTAGCTGGCGGGGAGCTGTTTTTT
d_gene: .
v_gene: TRBV3-1
j_gene: TRBJ2-2
abundance: .

CDR3aa: CASSLGDGREAFF
CDR3nt: TGCGCCAGCAGCTTGGGGGACGGGAGGGAAGCTTTCTTT
d_gene: .
v_gene: TRBV5-1
j_gene: TRBJ1-1
abundance: .

CDR3aa: CASTLSEGLHNEQFF
CDR3nt: TGTGCCAGCACCCTCTCCGAAGGGCTCCACAATGAGCAGTTCTTC
d_gene: .
v_gene: TRBV6-5
j_gene: TRBJ2-1
abundance: .

CDR3aa: CASSLKGTSNQPQHF
CDR3nt: TGTGCCAGCAGTTTAAAAGGGACTAGCAATCAGCCCCAGCATTTT
d_gene: .
v_gene: TRBV27
j_gene: TRBJ1-5
abundance: .

CDR3aa: CASSPTGGYGYTF
CDR3nt: TGTGCCAGCAGTCCTACAGGGGGCTATGGCTACACCTTC
d_gene: TRBD1
v_gene: TRBV27
j_gene: TRBJ1-2
abundance: few

CDR3aa: CASALRGMNYGYTF
CDR3nt: TGTGCCAGCGCGCTGAGGGGCATGAACTATGGCTACACCTTC
d_gene: .
v_gene: TRBV27
j_gene: TRBJ1-2
abundance: .

CDR3aa: CASSSVGEAFF
CDR3nt: TGTGCCAGCAGCTCGGTAGGAGAAGCTTTCTTT
d_gene: .
v_gene: TRBV11-2
j_gene: TRBJ1-1
abundance: .